This TCR beta chain is from a study of cytomegalovirus exposure and HLA in healthy donors. Background on the study: An early release of data contained approximately 80 million unique TCRs, which came from HLA-typed donors. The study, taken as a whole, reports: Analyses of presence and absence presupposed an approximately uniform sequencing depth across donors. An Asian-associated ancestry cluster reportedly showed fewer N-insertions than the approximately 660-donor mean in a later analysis.

The PCR ran on 60 Vbeta and 13 Jbeta primers. The repertoire was sequenced with immunoSEQ multiplex PCR; TCRdb's copy has only in-frame clones and lacks some. The sample spans more than 95,000 clones; the ten largest clones claim around 2.4%. Trimming removed 0 bases from V and 10 bases from J, with 17 bases in between. Germline assignment: CDR1 SGHDT and CDR2 YYEEEE. This CDR3 region has 15 residues. Regarding this clone: Its antigen is not identified.

The sequence derives from a man in his forties in good health and CMV-seronegative. The chain employs TRBV5-6 and TRBJ2-4; possibly TRBD1 for D (7 bases). Sequences were obtained from PBMCs. The CDR3 here is CASSLGQGGLIIQYF. DNA for the CDR3: TGTGCCAGCAGCTTGGGGCAGGGGGGCCTAATTATTCAGTACTTC.